This TCR beta chain stems from a study of blood T cell repertoires in COVID-19. Libraries were prepared by immunoSEQ multiplex PCR; TCRdb keeps only in-frame clonotypes and omits some of them. This sample yields a few hundred thousand clones, of which around 85% are seen a single time; around a sixth belongs to the top ten. V was cut by 4 bases and J by 2 bases, with 9 bases left in between. CDR3 length: 14 residues. Germline loops: CDR1 MGHRA, CDR2 YSYEKL. Those enrolled, adults aged roughly 18 to 90 years, came from fewer than 25 US areas. Material: PBMCs or T cells enriched from blood (not recorded which). This clonotype originated in a man aged 40-49 years who had recovered from COVID-19. The rearrangement joins TRBV4-1 to TRBJ1-5; D gene ambiguous. The CDR3 reads CASSPGWGNQPQHF. In nucleotides, the CDR3 is TGCGCCAGCAGCCCAGGCTGGGGCAATCAGCCCCAGCATTTT.